Listed below are T cell receptor beta chains from one sample, sequenced in a study of naive and memory T cell subsets. MiXCR was run by TCRdb on the UMI-ligation and nested PCR reads, yielding one entry per CDR3 protein. The table shows some 80,000 distinct CDR3 sequences, with about 9.9% occurring only once. The sample consisted of naive CD8+ T cells from blood. These receptors all come from a human donor in good health. CDR3s include the opening cysteine and the closing phenylalanine or tryptophan. Each record gives: J gene, V gene, clone size, D gene, CDR3 DNA, CDR3 protein. A D gene is named only where the DNA matches it firmly. The size entry is marked missing in some rows and otherwise reads once, few, many or a size class.

j_call: TRBJ1-6; v_call: TRBV4-2; clone_size: .; d_call: .; cdr3_nt: TGTGCCAGCAGCGTAGGGGGTATTTCACCCCTCCACTTT; cdr3_aa: CASSVGGISPLHF
j_call: TRBJ1-5; v_call: TRBV6-2/TRBV6-3; clone_size: many; d_call: .; cdr3_nt: TGTGCCAGTAGGACAGCAGTCAATCAGCCCCAGCATTTT; cdr3_aa: CASRTAVNQPQHF
j_call: TRBJ2-7; v_call: TRBV12-3/TRBV12-4; clone_size: many; d_call: .; cdr3_nt: TGTGCCAGCACCTCACTCCGGCAGGGGTTCAACGAGCAGTACTTC; cdr3_aa: CASTSLRQGFNEQYF
j_call: TRBJ1-1; v_call: TRBV29-1; clone_size: many; d_call: .; cdr3_nt: TGCAGCGTTCCGGGACACATGAACACTGAAGCTTTCTTT; cdr3_aa: CSVPGHMNTEAFF
j_call: TRBJ2-1; v_call: TRBV20-1; clone_size: many; d_call: .; cdr3_nt: TGCAGTGCTAGACAGGGGCGGGAGTTCTTC; cdr3_aa: CSARQGREFF
j_call: TRBJ1-1; v_call: TRBV12-3/TRBV12-4; clone_size: .; d_call: TRBD1; cdr3_nt: TGTGCCAGCAGCGCAACTCGGACAGGCGTTATGAACACTGAAGCTTTCTTT; cdr3_aa: CASSATRTGVMNTEAFF
j_call: TRBJ1-5; v_call: TRBV7-9; clone_size: many; d_call: .; cdr3_nt: TGTGCCAGCAGCTTGCTAAATCAGCCCCAGCATTTT; cdr3_aa: CASSLLNQPQHF
j_call: TRBJ1-5; v_call: TRBV6-2/TRBV6-3; clone_size: few; d_call: TRBD1; cdr3_nt: TGTGCCAGCAGTTCCCCCGGGACAGGGGGCAATCAGCCCCAGCATTTT; cdr3_aa: CASSSPGTGGNQPQHF
j_call: TRBJ2-5; v_call: TRBV30; clone_size: .; d_call: TRBD1; cdr3_nt: TGTGCCTGGAGTGGAGACAGGGTTGAGACCCAGTACTTC; cdr3_aa: CAWSGDRVETQYF
j_call: TRBJ2-7; v_call: TRBV4-1; clone_size: few; d_call: .; cdr3_nt: TGCGCCAGCAGCCCAGCGACGGGTTCCTACGAGCAGTACTTC; cdr3_aa: CASSPATGSYEQYF
j_call: TRBJ1-5; v_call: TRBV27; clone_size: .; d_call: .; cdr3_nt: TGTGCCAGCGGAATCAAGTTGAATCAGCCCCAGCATTTT; cdr3_aa: CASGIKLNQPQHF
j_call: TRBJ2-7; v_call: TRBV5-1; clone_size: few; d_call: .; cdr3_nt: TGCGCCAGCAGTCCTTGGGACCGGGGCGACGAGCAGTACTTC; cdr3_aa: CASSPWDRGDEQYF
j_call: TRBJ2-7; v_call: TRBV20-1; clone_size: few; d_call: TRBD2; cdr3_nt: TGCAGTGCTCCGACGCTAGCGGGAGAGGACGAGCAGTACTTC; cdr3_aa: CSAPTLAGEDEQYF
j_call: TRBJ2-2; v_call: TRBV12-3/TRBV12-4; clone_size: few; d_call: TRBD1; cdr3_nt: TGTGCCAGCAGGGAAAGCAGGGGGCGGAACACCGGGGAGCTGTTTTTT; cdr3_aa: CASRESRGRNTGELFF
j_call: TRBJ2-1; v_call: TRBV7-2; clone_size: few; d_call: .; cdr3_nt: TGTGCCAGCAGCGTTAGCGTCAGCTCCTACAATGAGCAGTTCTTC; cdr3_aa: CASSVSVSSYNEQFF
j_call: TRBJ2-3; v_call: TRBV7-3; clone_size: .; d_call: .; cdr3_nt: TGTGCCAGCAGCCCGAGCCAAGGGGCAGATACGCAGTATTTT; cdr3_aa: CASSPSQGADTQYF
j_call: TRBJ2-5; v_call: TRBV28; clone_size: .; d_call: TRBD2; cdr3_nt: TGTGCCAGCAGTACAACCCTAGCGGGAGGGGAGGACGAGACCCAGTACTTC; cdr3_aa: CASSTTLAGGEDETQYF
j_call: TRBJ2-2; v_call: TRBV27; clone_size: many; d_call: .; cdr3_nt: TGTGCCAGCAAAGCTTACCTAGCTTCCGGGGAGCTGTTTTTT; cdr3_aa: CASKAYLASGELFF
j_call: TRBJ1-5; v_call: TRBV11-2; clone_size: few; d_call: .; cdr3_nt: TGTGCCAGCAGCTTACTGACAGGTAGCAATCAGCCCCAGCATTTT; cdr3_aa: CASSLLTGSNQPQHF